The sequence of this T cell receptor (beta chain) was determined in a study of OX40 agonist ivuxolimab in advanced cancers. Whole-study context: A diagnosis of hepatocellular carcinoma, melanoma, renal cell or head and neck cancer was present in dose-escalation patients.

Study-wide points: Still undetermined is the antigen specificity of the expanded peripheral T cells. Blood T cells, both CD4+ and CD8+, expanded clonally by week 6 at 0.1 to 3.0 mg/kg.

Generated by immunoSEQ multiplex PCR, the TCRdb table keeps only in-frame clones and is missing some. This table holds 20,000 to 30,000 clones, about 87% found once. Patients with a history of autoimmune disease or on systemic immunosuppression were excluded. For this clone: The antigen is undetermined.

The sample was CD4+ or CD8+ T cells sorted from blood, taken in a trial of the OX40 agonist ivuxolimab. This TCR came from an adult with an advanced solid tumor such as melanoma, head and neck, liver or kidney cancer.

CDR3 nucleotides: TGTGCCAGCACCCGGTGGGGGGGGAACACTGAAGCTTTCTTT. Its translation: CASTRWGGNTEAFF. V is TRBV2 and J is TRBJ1-1, with D possibly being TRBD1 (5 bases). CDR1 SNHLY and CDR2 FYNNEI come from the germline V gene. Between the trimmed V and J ends, which lost 7 bases and 1 base, there was a span of 13 bases. The CDR3 totals 14 residues. The full variable domain, with the rest looked up from reference TRBV2 and TRBJ1-1, is EPEVTQTPSHQVTQMGQEVILRCVPISNHLYFYWYRQILGQKVEFLVSFYNNEISEKSEIFDDQFSVERPDGSNFTLKIRSTKLEDSAMYFCASTRWGGNTEAFFGQGTRLTVV.